The 9 T cell receptor beta chains given below trace back to one sample, sequenced in a study of blood T cell repertoires in COVID-19. The method was immunoSEQ multiplex PCR; TCRdb's version includes in-frame clones alone and lacks a portion of them. Counted here are hundreds of thousands of clones, approximately 79% occurring once; the ten biggest clones make up approximately 5%. Sequencing input: peripheral blood. Receptors were obtained from a woman older than 75 with active or convalescent COVID-19.

This rearrangement joins TRBV11-3 to TRBJ2-5; TRBD1 matches 9 bases. The V and J ends lost 5 bases and 1 base, in that order; junction bases with no gene match: 5. Germline V gene sequence: CDR1 SGHNT, CDR2 YENEEA. This CDR3 comprises 15 residues. In DNA form, the CDR3 reads TGTGCCAGCAGCAAAGGACAGGGGTCCCAAGAGACCCAGTACTTC. Its protein is CASSKGQGSQETQYF.

The chain carries TRBV28 and TRBJ1-2, with D unclear. V lost 4 bases and J lost 2, with 14 bases in between. From germline, CDR1 is MDHEN and CDR2 SYDVKM. This CDR3 region has 15 residues. The CDR3 sequence: CASSSAPEGNYGYTF. The DNA of the CDR3 is TGTGCCAGCAGTTCCGCACCGGAGGGAAACTATGGCTACACCTTC.

The CDR3 sequence: CASSIQLFLSPLHF. The CDR3 DNA sequence: TGTGCCAGTAGTATCCAACTTTTCCTATCACCCCTCCACTTT. This chain links TRBV19 with TRBJ1-6; D gene ambiguous. The CDR3 runs 14 residues. Per germline, CDR1 LNHDA and CDR2 SQIVND (reference sequence). The germline V and J ends were trimmed by 3 bases and 10 bases, with 13 bases remaining between them.

This clone has more than one count but fewer than ten. The chain employs TRBV7-9 and TRBJ2-7; possible D gene TRBD2, 6 bases. Germline V gene sequence: CDR1 SEHNR, CDR2 FQNEAQ (reference sequence). The CDR3 runs to 16 residues. V was shortened by 0 bases and J by 4 bases, with 16 bases between the two germline ends. This chain's CDR3 is CASSLAPGARGYEQYF. The CDR3 DNA is TGTGCCAGCAGCTTAGCGCCTGGGGCCCGGGGGTACGAGCAGTACTTC.

The chain links TRBV5-1 to TRBJ1-2; D gene ambiguous. The V end lost 4 bases, the J end lost 4 bases, and 17 bases lay between the germline ends. Per germline, CDR1 SGHRS and CDR2 YFSETQ. This CDR3 has 15 residues. The CDR3 sequence is CASSEPEWRSYGYTF. Here the CDR3 DNA reads TGCGCCAGCAGCGAACCTGAGTGGAGATCCTATGGCTACACCTTC.

This clone appeared a few times. The chain carries TRBV6-5 and TRBJ2-7; 8 nucleotides match TRBD1. With 4 bases clipped from V and 2 bases from J, the junction kept 4 bases outside the gene matches. CDR1 is MNHEY, CDR2 SVGAGI, per germline. CDR3 length: 14 amino acids. The CDR3 loop is CASSFGQGPYEQYF. The CDR3 nucleotides read TGTGCCAGCAGTTTCGGACAGGGTCCCTACGAGCAGTACTTC.

The chain carries TRBV21-1 and TRBJ2-1; no DNA check was done on the table's D call, TRBD2. TRBV21-1 is a pseudogene. This CDR3 contains 18 residues. In nucleotides, the CDR3 is TGTGCCAGCAGCAAAGAAGGCTCAGCTAGGTCTGAGTGCAATGAGCAGTTCTTC. Translating gives CASSKEGSARSECNEQFF.

The chain joins TRBV5-8 to TRBJ2-5; D might be TRBD1 (5 bases). The CDR3 extends over 16 amino acids. The V gene lost 5 bases and the J gene lost 3 bases, with 20 bases spanning the gap. From germline, CDR1 is SGHTS and CDR2 YDEGEE. The CDR3 loop reads CASSSGFIEYEETQYF. The CDR3 DNA is TGTGCCAGCAGTTCAGGGTTTATCGAGTACGAAGAGACCCAGTACTTC.

The V call is TRBV30, the J call TRBJ2-1, with 7 bases lining up with TRBD2. CDR3 length equals 15 residues. Trimming removed 0 bases from V and 4 bases from J; junction bases left unmatched: 6. The germline CDR1 and CDR2 sequences are GTSNPN and SVGIG (reference sequence). The CDR3 DNA follows: TGTGCCTGGAGTGTAAGCGGGACGATATACAATGAGCAGTTCTTC. Amino acid sequence: CAWSVSGTIYNEQFF.